This is a list of T cell receptor beta chains from one sample in a study of vaccination and CD4 T cells after COVID-19. Their antigen targets remain unknown. In TCRdb, the PCR reads were re-called with MiXCR into one record per CDR3 protein. The table records 7,500 or so distinct CDR3 sequences, 21% of them present only once. Specimen: CD4+ T cells from blood, cultured in vitro, collected after SARS-CoV-2 vaccination. The receptors were gathered from a human donor who had recovered from COVID-19. The CDR3 runs from the conserved cysteine through the conserved F or W. A D gene is named only where the DNA matches it firmly. For some rows the clone size is stated as once, few or many, or as a class when expanded; others skip it.

>TRBJ2-7|TRBV6-5|TRBD1|15|many
CASSYSGTGVDEQYF
TGTGCCAGCAGTTACTCCGGGACAGGGGTCGACGAGCAGTACTTC
>TRBJ2-1|TRBV6-1|-|13|-
CASGVRPRNEQFF
TGTGCCAGCGGGGTCCGTCCCCGTAATGAGCAGTTCTTC
>TRBJ1-2|TRBV2|TRBD1|13|few
CASRRDSGMRYTF
TGTGCCAGCAGACGGGACAGCGGGATGCGCTACACCTTC
>TRBJ1-5|TRBV6-1|-|16|few
CASSAMGDYSNQPQHF
TGTGCCAGCAGTGCGATGGGGGACTATAGCAATCAGCCCCAGCATTTT
>TRBJ2-7|TRBV19|-|15|-
CANSIGHRSFDEQYF
TGTGCCAATAGTATCGGGCACCGTTCCTTTGACGAGCAGTACTTC
>TRBJ1-2|TRBV20-1|TRBD1|13|many
CSARGQGLDGYTF
TGCAGTGCTAGGGGACAGGGGCTGGATGGCTACACCTTC
>TRBJ1-1|TRBV20-1|-|13|-
CSARGQGKAEAFF
TGCAGTGCTAGGGGGCAGGGGAAGGCTGAAGCTTTCTTT
>TRBJ2-5|TRBV2|TRBD1|13|medium-sized
CASRNRGPETQYF
TGTGCCAGCAGAAACAGGGGGCCGGAGACCCAGTACTTC
>TRBJ2-1|TRBV6-1|TRBD2|12|few
CASSPRTSLPFF
TGTGCCAGCAGTCCCAGGACTAGCCTGCCGTTCTTC
>TRBJ2-7|TRBV5-1|TRBD1|15|few
CASSLGTGGFYEQYF
TGCGCCAGCAGCTTGGGGACAGGGGGCTTCTACGAGCAGTACTTC
>TRBJ2-5|TRBV7-2|TRBD2|14|medium-sized
CASSLGLAGETQYF
TGTGCCAGCAGCTTAGGACTAGCGGGCGAGACCCAGTACTTC
>TRBJ2-7|TRBV20-1|-|12|-
CSAPRQAYEQYF
TGCAGTGCTCCTAGACAGGCCTACGAGCAGTACTTC
>TRBJ2-3|TRBV20-1|-|16|-
CSARTYARVGTDTQYF
TGCAGTGCTAGAACTTACGCCAGGGTGGGCACAGATACGCAGTATTTT
>TRBJ2-1|TRBV29-1|TRBD1|17|few
CSVSGGATGSSYNEQFF
TGCAGCGTTAGCGGTGGGGCGACAGGGAGCTCCTACAATGAGCAGTTCTTC
>TRBJ1-1|TRBV20-1|-|13|-
CSARREGWAEAFF
TGCAGTGCCCGGAGGGAGGGGTGGGCTGAAGCTTTCTTT
>TRBJ1-1|TRBV5-1|TRBD1|15|-
CASSPGQTVNTEAFF
TGCGCCAGCAGCCCGGGACAGACGGTCAACACTGAAGCTTTCTTT
>TRBJ1-6|TRBV5-4|-|14|-
CASSLDGSNSPLHF
TGTGCCAGCAGCTTGGACGGGTCTAATTCACCCCTCCACTTT
>TRBJ1-5|TRBV19|-|16|few
CASTAFWGYGNQPQHF
TGTGCCAGCACGGCCTTTTGGGGGTATGGCAATCAGCCCCAGCATTTT
>TRBJ2-7|TRBV12-3/TRBV12-4|-|11|few
CASSFSHEQYF
TGTGCCAGCAGTTTTAGCCACGAGCAGTACTTC
>TRBJ2-5|TRBV20-1|-|14|medium-sized
CSARDRRSQETQYF
TGCAGTGCTAGAGATCGACGCAGCCAAGAGACCCAGTACTTC
>TRBJ1-2|TRBV24-1|TRBD1|15|medium-sized
CATSGRGGELGGYTF
TGTGCCACCAGTGGTAGAGGGGGCGAGCTCGGCGGCTACACCTTC
>TRBJ2-6|TRBV28|TRBD2|17|few
CASTGLAELSGANVLTF
TGTGCCAGCACCGGACTAGCCGAACTCTCTGGGGCCAACGTCCTGACTTTC
>TRBJ2-7|TRBV7-2|-|15|many
CASSSTSGISHEQYF
TGTGCCAGCAGCTCCACCTCCGGGATTTCGCACGAGCAGTACTTC
>TRBJ2-7|TRBV6-1|TRBD2|15|many
CASSKPGLAVYEQYF
TGTGCCAGCAGTAAACCGGGACTAGCGGTCTACGAGCAGTACTTC
>TRBJ2-1|TRBV20-1|-|14|few
CSAWGQGTSGEQFF
TGCAGTGCTTGGGGACAGGGGACTAGCGGAGAGCAGTTCTTC
>TRBJ2-1|TRBV20-1|-|15|-
CSAPKAETTYNEQFF
TGCAGTGCCCCAAAGGCGGAAACGACATACAATGAGCAGTTCTTC
>TRBJ1-3|TRBV7-2|TRBD1|16|many
CASSLAGRTGRNTIYF
TGTGCCAGCAGCTTAGCTGGGAGGACAGGGAGAAACACCATATATTTT
>TRBJ2-7|TRBV29-1|TRBD1|13|few
CSVGGTELYEQYF
TGCAGCGTTGGGGGGACAGAACTCTACGAGCAGTACTTC
>TRBJ2-1|TRBV20-1|-|16|-
CSARWDGRNVGNEQFF
TGCAGTGCTAGGTGGGACGGGAGAAATGTCGGCAATGAGCAGTTCTTC
>TRBJ1-1|TRBV20-1|TRBD1|14|few
CSTERRTGERVAFF
TGCAGTACTGAGAGGAGGACAGGGGAGAGGGTAGCTTTCTTT
>TRBJ1-1|TRBV7-9|-|13|few
CASSLEGGTEAFF
TGTGCCAGCAGCCTGGAGGGGGGGACTGAAGCTTTCTTT
>TRBJ1-6|TRBV10-3|-|15|few
CAISESKAGVSPLHF
TGTGCCATCAGTGAGTCGAAGGCAGGGGTTTCACCCCTCCACTTT